This T cell receptor (beta chain) was found in a study of T cells in Graves' hyperthyroidism and ophthalmopathy. Germline CDR1 and CDR2: GTSNPN and SVGIG (reference sequence). The ends were cut back, 3 bases at V and 4 bases at J, with 19 bases in the middle. The CDR3 has 15 amino acids. This clonotype was seen ten or more times. Amplified TCR beta CDR3 regions came from RNA transcripts. A set of HTBI primers served as the primers for a first-round RT-PCR of the TCR CDR3. TCRdb independently ran MiXCR on the multiplex PCR reads; one entry per CDR3 protein. The sample comprises under 500,000 distinct CDR3 sequences, over 12% of which are singletons, and around 28% rests with the top ten. Diagnosis relied on clinical symptoms, serum thyroxine and TRAb, thyroid ultrasound and orbital computed tomography.

The sample consisted of blood. The chain carries TRBV30 and TRBJ2-7, with D perhaps matching TRBD1 (6 bases). This TCR was sampled from a middle-aged man with Graves' ophthalmopathy. The CDR3 DNA is TGTGCCTGGAGCACCGAAACAGGGTCGGGGTACGAGCAGTACTTC. Its protein product is CAWSTETGSGYEQYF.